This T cell receptor (beta chain) was sequenced during a study of molecular identifiers for immune sequencing clone quantification. CD8+CD4-CCR7+CD45RA+ sorting gave the naive CD8 T cells. Germline CDR1 and CDR2: KGHSH and LQKENI. This CDR3 contains 17 residues. Trimming shortened V by 4 bases and J by 0 bases, and 19 bases separated the two germline ends. General study results and limits: In cases of identical TCR molecules sharing a barcode, highly expanded clone sizes could be underestimated. Detectable among approximately 1 million naive cells, according to reports, was Jurkat TCR RNA spiked in from one cell. Over 98% of effector molecules, yet under 1% of naive-cell molecules, were held by clones above 20 RNA copies.

TCRdb independently ran MiXCR on the PCR reads; one entry per CDR3 protein. The sample holds about 36,000 distinct CDR3 sequences, around a sixth seen once. This clonotype was detected many times. The target antigen is unknown. The clonotype originates from a human donor in good health. Some libraries in this study had Jurkat cell RNA spiked in. J is TRBJ2-7 and V is TRBV18; unclear D gene. Sequenced sample: naive CD8+ T cells from blood, with Jurkat cell RNA spiked in. Subset defined: FACS-sorted CD8+CD4-CCR7+CD45RA+ naive T cells. The CDR3 nucleotides are TGTGCCAGCTCACGAGTGTCCTCACCTACACCCTCCTACGAGCAGTACTTC. This gives the protein CASSRVSSPTPSYEQYF.